These 16 T cell receptor beta chains were sequenced from one sample in a study of T-cell memory formation after mild COVID-19. TCRdb independently ran MiXCR on the 5' RACE reads; one entry per CDR3 protein. The data contain a few hundred thousand distinct CDR3 sequences, roughly 8% of them singletons. The source material was PBMCs or a T cell subset sorted from them (not recorded which). Source of these receptors: a man aged 18 to 29 who had mild COVID-19 (a few samples of this study predate the infection). Cell type and time point are not known.

The chain joins TRBV7-3 to TRBJ2-3; D is undetermined. The CDR3 totals 18 residues. Per germline, CDR1 SGHTA and CDR2 FQGTGA. The V end was cut by 0 bases, the J end by 0 bases, with 16 bases between. The CDR3 nucleotides are TGTGCCAGCAGCTTAACAGCTATCGGGTCGTTGAGCACAGATACGCAGTATTTT. This codes for CASSLTAIGSLSTDTQYF.

This chain uses TRBV7-9 with TRBJ1-2; possible D gene TRBD1, 5 bases. CDR3 length equals 14 residues. Germline V lookup: CDR1 SEHNR, CDR2 FQNEAQ (reference sequence). Trimming cost V 5 bases and J 5 bases, with 15 bases left between them. The CDR3: CASSPPTATYGYTF. The DNA of the CDR3 is TGTGCCAGCAGCCCCCCGACAGCTACTTATGGCTACACCTTC.

The gene calls are TRBV6-2 or TRBV6-3 and TRBJ1-2; 7 bases are a match to TRBD1. Germline loops: CDR1 MNHEY, CDR2 SVGEGT. With 5 bases clipped from V and 2 bases from J, the junction kept 5 bases outside the gene matches. This CDR3 has 14 residues. The CDR3 nucleotides read TGTGCCAGCAGTGACTTGGACAGGAACTATGGCTACACCTTC. As protein: CASSDLDRNYGYTF.

The CDR3 sequence is CASSLGDSEAFF. CDR3 sequence (DNA): TGTGCCAGCAGCTTAGGGGACAGCGAAGCTTTCTTT. The rearrangement links TRBV7-9 to TRBJ1-1; 7 bases align to TRBD1. The CDR3 covers 12 residues. From germline, CDR1 is SEHNR and CDR2 FQNEAQ (reference sequence). The V segment lost 1 base and the J segment 8 bases; nucleotides outside the gene matches: 1. The full variable domain, its missing parts supplied by reference TRBV7-9 and TRBJ1-1, is DTGVSQNPRHKITKRGQNVTFRCDPISEHNRLYWYRQTLGQGPEFLTYFQNEAQLEKSRLLSDRFSAERPKGSFSTLEIQRTEQGDSAMYLCASSLGDSEAFFGQGTRLTVV.

This chain's CDR3 is CASGPGSWEQYF. CDR3 DNA sequence: TGCGCCAGTGGCCCGGGAAGTTGGGAGCAGTACTTC. The chain uses TRBV10-2 and TRBJ2-7; D is perhaps TRBD2 (5 bases). Per germline, CDR1 WSHSY and CDR2 SAAADI. Trimming took 9 bases from V and 7 from J, leaving 16 bases between them. The CDR3 spans 12 residues.

A few counts support this clonotype. The J gene is TRBJ1-2, the V gene TRBV12-3 or TRBV12-4; TRBD1 might be the D (5 bases). CDR3 length: 11 amino acids. V was shortened by 7 bases and J by 6 bases, with 9 bases between the two germline ends. In nucleotides, the CDR3 is TGTGCCAGCACCCAGGGTAATGGCTACACCTTC. This sequence encodes CASTQGNGYTF.

This chain links TRBV20-1 with TRBJ1-1; 7 bases are a match to TRBD1. Germline trimming cut 5 bases from V and 7 bases from J; bases unmatched to any gene: 4. This CDR3 comprises 11 residues. Germline V CDR1 and CDR2: DFQATT, SNEGSKA (reference sequence). The CDR3 region is CSAPTGREAFF. CDR3 sequence (DNA): TGCAGTGCTCCGACAGGGCGTGAAGCTTTCTTT.

This clonotype was found a few times. The rearrangement joins TRBV12-3 or TRBV12-4 to TRBJ2-7; 11 positions agree with TRBD1. After removal of 4 bases from V and 3 bases from J, the junction contained 11 bases not matched to a gene. The CDR3 is 17 residues long. As DNA, the CDR3 is TGTGCCAGCAGTTCCAGGACAGGGGGCATCTTTTTCTACGAGCAGTACGTC. Amino acids: CASSSRTGGIFFYEQYV.

Only a few counts were recorded for this clonotype. J is TRBJ2-1 and V is TRBV11-2; perhaps TRBD1 as D (5 bases). The CDR3 contains 19 residues. Trimming cost V 0 bases and J 0 bases, with 18 bases left between them. From germline, CDR1 is SGHAT and CDR2 FQNNGV. The CDR3 loop reads CASSLDLTGGRASYNEQFF. CDR3 in DNA: TGTGCCAGCAGCTTAGATCTCACGGGTGGCAGGGCCTCCTACAATGAGCAGTTCTTC.

This clonotype has more than one count but fewer than ten. The chain employs TRBV6-2 or TRBV6-3 and TRBJ1-5; no definite D call. Trimming removed 5 bases at V and 8 bases at J, with 19 bases between. Germline CDR1 MNHEY, CDR2 SVGEGT. This CDR3 has 15 amino acids. The CDR3 spells CASSPPRPSPKPQHF. The DNA for the CDR3 is TGTGCCAGCAGTCCTCCGAGGCCCTCCCCTAAGCCCCAGCATTTT.

This clonotype was seen at least ten times. The chain is built from TRBV12-3 or TRBV12-4 and TRBJ1-6; perhaps TRBD1 as D (6 bases). The CDR3 covers 15 residues. V was clipped by 3 bases and J by 7 bases, with 13 bases between them. In DNA form, the CDR3 reads TGTGCCAGCAGTTTGGAAACAGGGAACAATTCACCCCTCCACTTT. Amino acids: CASSLETGNNSPLHF.

V is TRBV19 and J is TRBJ1-1; TRBD1 matches 11 bases. CDR1 is LNHDA and CDR2 is SQIVND in the germline V gene (reference sequence). Unmatched junction bases numbered 4, after V lost 5 bases and J lost 5 bases. The CDR3 runs to 14 residues. The CDR3 loop reads CASSPGQGATEAFF. DNA for the CDR3: TGTGCCAGTAGTCCCGGACAGGGGGCGACTGAAGCTTTCTTT.

This clonotype was seen a few times. V and J are TRBV7-2 and TRBJ1-5; 7 nucleotides line up with TRBD1. CDR3 length: 13 amino acids. Trimming took 5 bases from V and 5 from J; bases not matched to a gene: 3. Per germline, CDR1 SGHTA and CDR2 FQGNSA. DNA of the CDR3: TGTGCCAGCAGCCTAGGGGGCCATCAGCCCCAGCATTTT. This codes for CASSLGGHQPQHF. The full variable domain, in which reference TRBV7-2 and TRBJ1-5 provide the parts outside the CDR3, is GAGVSQSPSNKVTEKGKDVELRCDPISGHTALYWYRQSLGQGLEFLIYFQGNSAPDKSGLPSDRFSAERTGGSVSTLTIQRTQQEDSAVYLCASSLGGHQPQHFGDGTRLSIL.

This clonotype showed up just a few times. A read error may account for a junction end that differs from germline. The chain links TRBV5-1 to TRBJ1-2; 7 nucleotides align to TRBD1. The CDR3 extends over 14 amino acids. Germline assignment: CDR1 SGHRS and CDR2 YFSETQ. The chain's CDR3 is CASRLEEGAKGYTF. The CDR3, as DNA: TGCGCCAGCAGATTGGAAGAGGGGGCGAAAGGCTACACCTTC. The entire variable domain, with the rest obtained from reference TRBV5-1 and TRBJ1-2, is as follows: KAGVTQTPRYLIKTRGQQVTLSCSPISGHRSVSWYQQTPGQGLQFLFEYFSETQRNKGNFPGRFSGRQFSNSRSEMNVSTLELGDSALYLCASRLEEGAKGYTFGSGTRLTVV.

This clonotype occurred many times. V and J are TRBV10-3 and TRBJ1-1; D is perhaps TRBD1 (5 bases). This CDR3 region has 13 residues. Germline assignment: CDR1 ENHRY and CDR2 SYGVKD. Trimming cost V 6 bases and J 1 base, with 9 bases left between them. The CDR3 region is CAISGRENTEAFF. DNA of the CDR3: TGTGCCATCAGCGGCAGGGAGAACACTGAAGCTTTCTTT.

The chain carries TRBV11-2 and TRBJ2-3; D call uncertain. V was pared by 5 bases and J by 6 bases, with 18 bases between. Germline loops: CDR1 SGHAT, CDR2 FQNNGV. The CDR3 extends over 15 amino acids. CDR3 region: CASSPTADGGDTQYF. The DNA of the CDR3 is TGTGCCAGCAGCCCAACCGCGGACGGCGGCGATACGCAGTATTTT.